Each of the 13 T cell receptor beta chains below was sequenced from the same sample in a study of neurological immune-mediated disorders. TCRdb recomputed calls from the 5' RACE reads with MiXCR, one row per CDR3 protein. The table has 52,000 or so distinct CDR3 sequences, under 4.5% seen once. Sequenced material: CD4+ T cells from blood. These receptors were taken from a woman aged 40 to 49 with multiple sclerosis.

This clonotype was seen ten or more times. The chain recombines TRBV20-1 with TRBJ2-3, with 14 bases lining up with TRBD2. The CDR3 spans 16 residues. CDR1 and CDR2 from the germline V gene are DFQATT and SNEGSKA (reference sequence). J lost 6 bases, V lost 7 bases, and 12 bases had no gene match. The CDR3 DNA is TGCAGTGGATCCGGGACTAGCGGGGGTGATCGGGATACGCAGTATTTT. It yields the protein CSGSGTSGGDRDTQYF.

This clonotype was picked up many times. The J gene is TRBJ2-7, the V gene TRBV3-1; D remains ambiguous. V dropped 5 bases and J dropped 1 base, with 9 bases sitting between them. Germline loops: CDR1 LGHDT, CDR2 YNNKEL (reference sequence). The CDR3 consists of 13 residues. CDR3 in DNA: TGTGCCAGCAGCGATGGTGGGTCCTACGAGCAGTACTTC. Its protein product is CASSDGGSYEQYF.

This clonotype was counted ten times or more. The CDR3 DNA follows: TGTGCCAGCAGTCTCGGCCGGGCCCACTTGGGGGATACGCAGTATTTT. Residues: CASSLGRAHLGDTQYF. This chain uses TRBV5-6 with TRBJ2-3; unclear D gene. Germline V CDR1 and CDR2: SGHDT, YYEEEE. The V end lost 5 bases, the J end lost 6 bases, and 22 bases lay between the germline ends. This CDR3 spans 16 amino acids.

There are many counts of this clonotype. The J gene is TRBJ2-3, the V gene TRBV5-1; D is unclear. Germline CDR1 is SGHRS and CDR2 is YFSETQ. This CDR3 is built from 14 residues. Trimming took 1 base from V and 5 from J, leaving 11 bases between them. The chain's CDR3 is CASSLRAAVDTQYF. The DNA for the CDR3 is TGCGCCAGCAGCTTGAGGGCGGCCGTAGATACGCAGTATTTT.

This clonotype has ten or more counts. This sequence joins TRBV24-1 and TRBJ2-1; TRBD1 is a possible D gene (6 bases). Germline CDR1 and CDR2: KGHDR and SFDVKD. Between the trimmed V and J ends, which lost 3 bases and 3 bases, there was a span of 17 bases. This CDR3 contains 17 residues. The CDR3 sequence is CATSDQQGWGSYNEQFF. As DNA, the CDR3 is TGTGCCACCAGTGATCAACAGGGTTGGGGGAGCTACAATGAGCAGTTCTTC.

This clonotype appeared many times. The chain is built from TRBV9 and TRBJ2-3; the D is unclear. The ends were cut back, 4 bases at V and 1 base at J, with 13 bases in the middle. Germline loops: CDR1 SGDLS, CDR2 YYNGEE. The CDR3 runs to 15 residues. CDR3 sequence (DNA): TGTGCCAGCAGCCCCCTAGGAGAAGGCACAGATACGCAGTATTTT. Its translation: CASSPLGEGTDTQYF.

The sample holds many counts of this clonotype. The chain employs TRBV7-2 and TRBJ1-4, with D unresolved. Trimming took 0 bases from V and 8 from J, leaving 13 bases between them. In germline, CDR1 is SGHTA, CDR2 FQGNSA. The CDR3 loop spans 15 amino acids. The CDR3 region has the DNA TGTGCCAGCAGCTTAGCACCCACGGGAGGGGAAAAACTGTTTTTT. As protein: CASSLAPTGGEKLFF.

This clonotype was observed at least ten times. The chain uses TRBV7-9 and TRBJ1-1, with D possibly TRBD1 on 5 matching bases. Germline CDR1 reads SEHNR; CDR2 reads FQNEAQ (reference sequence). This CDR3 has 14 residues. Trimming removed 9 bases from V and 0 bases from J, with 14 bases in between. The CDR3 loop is CASSYGGMNTEAFF. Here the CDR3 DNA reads TGTGCCAGTTCTTACGGGGGGATGAACACTGAAGCTTTCTTT. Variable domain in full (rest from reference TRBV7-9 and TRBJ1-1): DTGVSQNPRHKITKRGQNVTFRCDPISEHNRLYWYRQTLGQGPEFLTYFQNEAQLEKSRLLSDRFSAERPKGSFSTLEIQRTEQGDSAMYLCASSYGGMNTEAFFGQGTRLTVV.

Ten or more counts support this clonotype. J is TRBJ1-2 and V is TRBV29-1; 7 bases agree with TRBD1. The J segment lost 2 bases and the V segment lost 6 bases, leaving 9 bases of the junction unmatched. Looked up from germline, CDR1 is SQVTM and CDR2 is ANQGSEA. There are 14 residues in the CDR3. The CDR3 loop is CSVRRDRTNYGYTF. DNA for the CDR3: TGCAGCGTCAGGAGGGACAGAACCAACTATGGCTACACCTTC.

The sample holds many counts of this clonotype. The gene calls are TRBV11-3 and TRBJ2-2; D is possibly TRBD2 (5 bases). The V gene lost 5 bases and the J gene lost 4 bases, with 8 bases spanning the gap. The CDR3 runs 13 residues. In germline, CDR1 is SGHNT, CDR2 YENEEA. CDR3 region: CASSPSGTGELFF. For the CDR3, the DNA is TGTGCCAGCAGCCCGAGCGGCACCGGGGAGCTGTTTTTT.

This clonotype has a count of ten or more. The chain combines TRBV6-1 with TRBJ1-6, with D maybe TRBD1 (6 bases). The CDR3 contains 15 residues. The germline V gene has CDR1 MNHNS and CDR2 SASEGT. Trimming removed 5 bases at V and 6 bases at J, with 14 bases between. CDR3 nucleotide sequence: TGTGCCAGCAGTTCTGAACAGGGTAGTAATTCACCCCTCCACTTT. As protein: CASSSEQGSNSPLHF.

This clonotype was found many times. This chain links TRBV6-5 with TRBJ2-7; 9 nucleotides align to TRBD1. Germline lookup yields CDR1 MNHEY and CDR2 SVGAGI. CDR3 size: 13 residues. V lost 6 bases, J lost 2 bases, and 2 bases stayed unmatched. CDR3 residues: CASRDRGTYEQYF. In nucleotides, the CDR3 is TGTGCCAGCAGAGACAGGGGGACCTACGAGCAGTACTTC.

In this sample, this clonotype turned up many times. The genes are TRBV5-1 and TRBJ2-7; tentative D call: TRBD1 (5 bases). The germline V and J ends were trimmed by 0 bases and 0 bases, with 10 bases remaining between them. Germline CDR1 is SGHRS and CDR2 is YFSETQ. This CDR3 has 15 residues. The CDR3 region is CASSLAQGTSYEQYF. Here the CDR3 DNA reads TGCGCCAGCAGCTTGGCGCAGGGAACCTCCTACGAGCAGTACTTC.